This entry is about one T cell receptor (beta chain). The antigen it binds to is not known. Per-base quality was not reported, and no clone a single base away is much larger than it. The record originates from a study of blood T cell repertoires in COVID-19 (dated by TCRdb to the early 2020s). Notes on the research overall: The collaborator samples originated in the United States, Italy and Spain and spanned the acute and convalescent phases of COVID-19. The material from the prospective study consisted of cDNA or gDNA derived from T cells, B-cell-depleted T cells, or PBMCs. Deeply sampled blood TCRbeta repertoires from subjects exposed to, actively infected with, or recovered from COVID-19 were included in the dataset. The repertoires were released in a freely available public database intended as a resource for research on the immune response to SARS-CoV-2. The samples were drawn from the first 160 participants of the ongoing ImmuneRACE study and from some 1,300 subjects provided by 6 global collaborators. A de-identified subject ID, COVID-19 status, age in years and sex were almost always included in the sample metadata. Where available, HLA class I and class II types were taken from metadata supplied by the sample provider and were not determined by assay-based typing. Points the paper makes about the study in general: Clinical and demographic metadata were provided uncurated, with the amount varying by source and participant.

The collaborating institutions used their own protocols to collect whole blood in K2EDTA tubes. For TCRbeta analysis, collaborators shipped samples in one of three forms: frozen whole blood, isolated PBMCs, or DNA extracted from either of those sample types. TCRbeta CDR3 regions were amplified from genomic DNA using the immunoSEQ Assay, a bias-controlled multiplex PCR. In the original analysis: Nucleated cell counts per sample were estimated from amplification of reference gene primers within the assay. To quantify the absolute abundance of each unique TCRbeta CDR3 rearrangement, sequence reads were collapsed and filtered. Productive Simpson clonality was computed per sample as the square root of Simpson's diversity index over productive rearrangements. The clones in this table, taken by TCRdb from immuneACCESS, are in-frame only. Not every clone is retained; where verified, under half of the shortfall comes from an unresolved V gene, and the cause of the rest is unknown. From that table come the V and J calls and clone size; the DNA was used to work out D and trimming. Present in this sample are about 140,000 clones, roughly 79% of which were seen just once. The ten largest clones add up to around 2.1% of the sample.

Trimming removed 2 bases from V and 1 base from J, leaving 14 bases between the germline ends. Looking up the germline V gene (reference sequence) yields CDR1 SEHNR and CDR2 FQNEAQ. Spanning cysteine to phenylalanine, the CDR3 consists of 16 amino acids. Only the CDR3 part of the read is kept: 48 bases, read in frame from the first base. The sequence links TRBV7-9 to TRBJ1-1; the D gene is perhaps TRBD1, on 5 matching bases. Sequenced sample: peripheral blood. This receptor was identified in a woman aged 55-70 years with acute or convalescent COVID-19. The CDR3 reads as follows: CASSLMAGRPNTEAFF. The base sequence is TGTGCCAGCAGCTTAATGGCAGGGCGGCCGAACACTGAAGCTTTCTTT.